One and the same sample provided the 5 T cell receptor beta chains below, sequenced in a study of shared clonotypes between healthy human individuals. Data came from immunoSEQ multiplex PCR; TCRdb stores just in-frame clones and leaves some out. This table holds about 110,000 clones, approximately 70% found once. The sample comprised memory CD8+ T cells sorted from blood. Subset here: CD45RO+ cells pooled with CCR7-negative TemRA cells. The receptors were gathered from a young woman in good health.

V is TRBV7-8 and J is TRBJ1-4; 9 bases line up with TRBD1. With 2 bases clipped from V and 1 base from J, the junction kept 5 bases outside the gene matches. Germline V CDR1 and CDR2: SGHVS, FQNEAQ. The CDR3 has 17 amino acids. Here the CDR3 reads CASSLYRGLETNEKLFF. For the CDR3, the DNA is TGTGCCAGCAGCTTATACAGGGGGCTCGAAACTAATGAAAAACTGTTTTTT.

V gene TRBV7-3 combines with J gene TRBJ2-3, with TRBD2 matching over 11 bases. The length of the CDR3 is 15 residues. J lost 4 bases, V lost 4 bases, and 4 bases had no gene match. Germline V gene lookup returns CDR1 SGHTA and CDR2 FQGTGA. The CDR3 spells CASSSASGRSDTQYF. CDR3 in DNA: TGTGCCAGCAGCTCGGCTAGCGGGAGGTCAGATACGCAGTATTTT.

J is TRBJ2-5 and V is TRBV7-6; D ambiguous. V gave up 5 bases and J gave up 7 bases, with 20 bases separating them. The germline CDR1 and CDR2 sequences are SGHVS and FNYEAQ. The CDR3 is made up of 15 amino acids. The CDR3 DNA sequence: TGTGCCAGCAGCCCCATGGCAGACCGAGAGAGGACCCAGTACTTC. Encoded protein: CASSPMADRERTQYF.

This chain joins TRBV11-2 and TRBJ1-1, with D unresolved. Deletions cut 2 bases from V and 1 base from J, with 14 bases between. Germline V gene lookup returns CDR1 SGHAT and CDR2 FQNNGV. The CDR3 has 16 residues. Here the CDR3 reads CASSLSFRGKNTEAFF. The CDR3 DNA is TGTGCCAGCAGCTTATCTTTCCGGGGAAAGAACACTGAAGCTTTCTTT. The full variable domain, its missing parts supplied by reference TRBV11-2 and TRBJ1-1, is EAGVAQSPRYKIIEKRQSVAFWCNPISGHATLYWYQQILGQGPKLLIQFQNNGVVDDSQLPKDRFSAERLKGVDSTLKIQPAKLEDSAVYLCASSLSFRGKNTEAFFGQGTRLTVV.

The chain combines TRBV5-1 with TRBJ1-1; D is perhaps TRBD1 (5 bases). From germline, CDR1 is SGHRS and CDR2 YFSETQ. V gave up 1 base and J gave up 0 bases, with 16 bases separating them. The length of the CDR3 is 17 residues. The CDR3 sequence is CASSLFLGGTMNTEAFF. Here the CDR3 DNA reads TGCGCCAGCAGCTTGTTCCTGGGGGGGACCATGAACACTGAAGCTTTCTTT.